This TCR beta chain was documented in a study of kidney transplant recipient with SARS-CoV-2 infection. CDR3 length: 15 residues. Unmatched junction bases numbered 4, after V lost 0 bases and J lost 8 bases. CDR1 and CDR2 from the germline V gene are SGHNT and YYREEE (reference sequence). MiXCR, applied by TCRdb to the reads, yields one record per CDR3 protein. The table records 250,000 or so distinct CDR3 sequences, around 30% of them present only once. The TCR originated in a male patient aged 30 to 39 who had COVID-19 and was a kidney transplant recipient. Some T cells may have originated in the graft donor. The sequencing used a blood sample, collected at baseline and between days 110 and 120 from a kidney transplant recipient. This rearrangement joins TRBV5-4 to TRBJ2-1; 11 bases align to TRBD2. CDR3 sequence reads: CASSLELAGVYEQFF. The CDR3 DNA follows: TGTGCCAGCAGCTTGGAACTAGCGGGAGTATATGAGCAGTTCTTC. Looking up the rest from reference TRBV5-4 and TRBJ2-1 gives the full variable domain: ETGVTQSPTHLIKTRGQQVTLRCSSQSGHNTVSWYQQALGQGPQFIFQYYREEENGRGNFPPRFSGLQFPNYSSELNVNALELDDSALYLCASSLELAGVYEQFFGPGTRLTVL.